Below, 2 T cell receptor beta chains from the same sample are listed, as sequenced in a study of cytomegalovirus exposure and HLA in healthy donors. 13 Jbeta primers and 60 Vbeta primers were used for the PCR. Using immunoSEQ multiplex PCR, the repertoire was profiled, and TCRdb retains in-frame clones only, with some absent. The data contain fewer than 200,000 clones, around 80% of them singletons. The sequencing input was PBMCs. Source of these receptors: a young woman in good health and CMV-seronegative.

V is TRBV9 and J is TRBJ1-1, with D maybe TRBD1 (5 bases). Trimming cost V 0 bases and J 11 bases, with 11 bases left between them. The CDR3 extends over 12 amino acids. Germline CDR1 SGDLS, CDR2 YYNGEE. The CDR3 spells CASSVDQGEAFF. Here the CDR3 DNA reads TGTGCCAGCAGCGTAGATCAGGGTGAGGCTTTCTTT.

The genes are TRBV5-6 and TRBJ2-2, with 12 bases fitting TRBD2. Germline V CDR1 and CDR2: SGHDT, YYEEEE. This CDR3 is built from 16 residues. J lost 3 bases, V lost 4 bases, and 4 bases had no gene match. Here the CDR3 reads CASSPGTSGHTGELFF. The CDR3 DNA is TGTGCCAGCAGCCCCGGGACTAGCGGGCACACCGGGGAGCTGTTTTTT.